A selection of T cell receptor beta chains follows, all from one sample in a study of tissue T cells after allogeneic stem cell transplantation. Generated by immunoSEQ multiplex PCR, the TCRdb table keeps only in-frame clones and is missing some. The table has tens of thousands of clones, 85% seen once. Sequencing used blood, obtained before transplantation. These TCRs come from a woman aged 18 to 50 who later had graft-versus-host disease after an allogeneic stem cell transplant. CDR3s include the opening cysteine and the closing phenylalanine or tryptophan. D genes are given only for firm matches. Size tells how often a clone was seen (once, few, many) or the class of an expanded clone, and some rows leave it out.

V,J,D,size,DNA,CDR3
TRBV6-4,TRBJ1-6,.,.,TGTGCCAGCAGTTTGGACGGAGGGATTGGTTCACCCCTCCACTTT,CASSLDGGIGSPLHF
TRBV11-1,TRBJ2-7,.,.,TGTGCCAGCAGCCCCAGAGGAGCCTCCCACGAGCAGTACTTC,CASSPRGASHEQYF
TRBV19,TRBJ1-2,.,.,TGTGCCAGTAGTAAGCGAGACAGGCTACTTAATGGCTACACCTTC,CASSKRDRLLNGYTF
TRBV5-1,TRBJ1-1,.,few,TGCGCCAGCAGCCCCGGGTCCTCGATGAACACTGAAGCTTTCTTT,CASSPGSSMNTEAFF
TRBV6-2/TRBV6-3,TRBJ2-5,TRBD1,.,TGTGCCAGCAGTTACGAGTTGGACAGGGGTGCCCAAGAGACCCAGTACTTC,CASSYELDRGAQETQYF
TRBV5-1,TRBJ2-7,.,once,TGCGCCAGCACAAGGGACTCCACCTACGAGCAGTACTTC,CASTRDSTYEQYF
TRBV10-3,TRBJ2-7,.,once,TGTGCCATCAAGCGATCCGGGGCAGACCACGAGCAGTACTTC,CAIKRSGADHEQYF
TRBV2,TRBJ1-5,.,.,TGTGCCAGCAGTGAAGGGACAAGCAATCAGCCCCAGCATTTT,CASSEGTSNQPQHF
TRBV30,TRBJ2-2,.,.,TGTGCCTGGAGTATGAGAACCAGGGCCGGGGAGCTGTTTTTT,CAWSMRTRAGELFF
TRBV27,TRBJ1-2,.,.,TGTGCCAGCAGCGCGTCCCCGGGACCGAATAACTATGGCTACACCTTC,CASSASPGPNNYGYTF
TRBV6-1,TRBJ2-7,TRBD2,few,TGTGCCAGCAGTGAAGAACTAGCGGGGGCTTACGAGCAGTACTTC,CASSEELAGAYEQYF
TRBV7-9,TRBJ2-2,TRBD1,.,TGTGCCAGCAGCTTTGGACAGGGCGAGAGGGGGGAGCTGTTTTTT,CASSFGQGERGELFF
TRBV7-3,TRBJ1-1,.,.,TGTGCCAGCAGCCTCAATACTATGGGTACTGAAGCTTTCTTT,CASSLNTMGTEAFF
TRBV10-3,TRBJ2-7,.,.,TGTGCCATCAGTGAGGGAGGTTGGGCCTACGAGCAGTACTTC,CAISEGGWAYEQYF
TRBV11-1,TRBJ1-2,TRBD1,.,TGTGCCAGCAGCCGGGACAGGAACTATGGCTACACCTTC,CASSRDRNYGYTF
TRBV7-7,TRBJ2-1,TRBD2,.,TGTGCCAGCAGCTTAGCGGGAGGGCCGTGGAATGAGCAGTTCTTC,CASSLAGGPWNEQFF
TRBV19,TRBJ1-5,.,.,TGTGCCACCAAGAGTGGCAGGGGATATCAGCCCCAGCATTTT,CATKSGRGYQPQHF
TRBV6-6,TRBJ1-1,TRBD1,.,TGTGCCAGCAGTTACCGACCAGACAGGGAGAACACTGAAGCTTTCTTT,CASSYRPDRENTEAFF
TRBV5-1,TRBJ2-1,.,.,TGCGCCAGCAGCTTCGGGGGAGGCCAGCGCAATGAGCAGTTCTTC,CASSFGGGQRNEQFF
TRBV5-4,TRBJ2-7,TRBD2,.,TGTGCCAGCAGCATCGGACTAGCGGGGACCTACGAGCAGTACTTC,CASSIGLAGTYEQYF
TRBV6-2/TRBV6-3,TRBJ2-2,.,.,TGTGCCAGCAGTTACTCTAGCACCGGGGAGCTGTTTTTT,CASSYSSTGELFF
TRBV11-2,TRBJ2-1,.,.,TGTGCCAGCAGCTTAGGTACCAGCAGGGCTAGATCGTACAATGAGCAGTTCTTC,CASSLGTSRARSYNEQFF
TRBV28,TRBJ1-2,TRBD1,.,TGTGCCAGCAGTTCCGGACAGGGGGCGGGCTACACCTTC,CASSSGQGAGYTF
TRBV10-3,TRBJ2-7,TRBD1,.,TGTGCCATCAGTGAGTCGAACAGACAGGGAAAGGTTGCCTACGAGCAGTACTTC,CAISESNRQGKVAYEQYF
TRBV19,TRBJ1-1,.,.,TGTGCCAGTAGTGTTTTGATGAACACTGAAGCTTTCTTT,CASSVLMNTEAFF
TRBV7-9,TRBJ1-1,.,.,TGTGCCAGCAGCTTAGACAGGAACACTGAAGCTTTCTTT,CASSLDRNTEAFF
TRBV20-1,TRBJ1-1,.,once,TGCAGTGAGGACACCAACACTGAAGCTTTCTTT,CSEDTNTEAFF
TRBV10-2,TRBJ1-2,.,.,TGCGCCAGCAGTCTAGAGAACTATGGCTACACCTTC,CASSLENYGYTF
TRBV6-5,TRBJ2-7,.,.,TGTGCCAGCAGTTACCTGGACAGACCCTACGAGCAGTACTTC,CASSYLDRPYEQYF
TRBV4-1,TRBJ1-2,TRBD1,.,TGCGCCAGCAGCCAAGGGACAGGGTCTACCTATGGCTACACCTTC,CASSQGTGSTYGYTF
TRBV5-1,TRBJ2-5,.,.,TGCGCCAGCAGCTTGGCCCCCACCCTTGACCAAGAGACCCAGTACTTC,CASSLAPTLDQETQYF
TRBV11-2,TRBJ2-1,TRBD2,.,TGTGCCAGCAGCAAACACCTAGCGGGGGTTGGCAATGAGCAGTTCTTC,CASSKHLAGVGNEQFF
TRBV5-1,TRBJ2-2,.,.,TGCGCCAGCAGTCCTGGTCGGGGGCCTAACACCGGGGAGCTGTTTTTT,CASSPGRGPNTGELFF
TRBV10-2,TRBJ1-2,TRBD1,.,TGCGCCAGCAGGGAGGGACAGGTCGACTATGGCTACACCTTC,CASREGQVDYGYTF
TRBV6-2/TRBV6-3,TRBJ1-5,.,.,TGTGCCAGCAGTTACTCGACCGGACTTAATCAGCCCCAGCATTTT,CASSYSTGLNQPQHF
TRBV7-9,TRBJ2-7,.,.,TGTGCCAGCAGCTCCCCGGGACATACCTCCTACGAGCAGTACTTC,CASSSPGHTSYEQYF
TRBV7-6,TRBJ2-2,.,.,TGTGCCAGCAGGGAGGGCCGTACCGGGGAGCTGTTTTTT,CASREGRTGELFF
TRBV4-3,TRBJ2-7,TRBD2,.,TGCGCCAGCAGCCAAGACCTAGCGGGCCCCTCCTACGAGCAGTACTTC,CASSQDLAGPSYEQYF
TRBV11-2,TRBJ2-4,.,.,TGTGCCAGCAGCCATGTCGATAGGCTAGCCAAAAACATTCAGTACTTC,CASSHVDRLAKNIQYF
TRBV5-4,TRBJ2-5,TRBD2,.,TGTGCCAGCAGCGCGGAATCAGCGGGGCCACAAGAGACCCAGTACTTC,CASSAESAGPQETQYF
TRBV11-3,TRBJ2-7,.,.,TGTGCCAGCAGCCTCGGGCCAGAGTACGAGCAGTACTTC,CASSLGPEYEQYF
TRBV4-2,TRBJ1-5,.,.,TGTGCCAGCAGCCAAGACCACGACCTGATTCCGCCCCAGCATTTT,CASSQDHDLIPPQHF
TRBV6-5,TRBJ2-3,.,.,TGTGCCAGCAGTTACTATGGAAGCAGGACAGATACGCAGTATTTT,CASSYYGSRTDTQYF
TRBV5-4,TRBJ2-4,.,.,TGTGCCAGCAGGGGAGAATCCAAAAACATTCAGTACTTC,CASRGESKNIQYF
TRBV29-1,TRBJ2-7,.,.,TGCAGCGTTGGTTCGGCCGACGAGCAGTACTTC,CSVGSADEQYF
TRBV5-6,TRBJ2-1,.,.,TGTGCCAGCAGCTTTAGTAACAATGAGCAGTTCTTC,CASSFSNNEQFF
TRBV19,TRBJ1-1,TRBD1,.,TGTGCCAGTAGCACGGGACAGGGGATCATGAACACTGAAGCTTTCTTT,CASSTGQGIMNTEAFF
TRBV6-4,TRBJ2-1,TRBD2,few,TGTGCCAGCAGTGAGCGGGGGGGCCACAATGAGCAGTTCTTC,CASSERGGHNEQFF